The entry below gives a single T cell receptor beta chain sequence along with its context. Its antigen target is currently unknown. No base-level quality is on record; no much larger clone is a single base apart. For this chain, trimming is 5 bases at the V end and 0 bases at the J end, and the number of junction bases without a gene match is 4. Including the terminal cysteine and phenylalanine, the CDR3 comprises 17 residues. Solely the CDR3 DNA is kept, with 51 bases framed from the first base. CDR1 is given as LNHDA and CDR2 as SQIVND, both from the germline V gene (reference sequence). TCRbeta CDR3 regions were amplified from genomic DNA by means of the immunoSEQ Assay, a bias-controlled multiplex PCR. Turning to the authors' computational methods: Within the assay, amplification of reference gene primers was used to estimate how many nucleated cells each sample contained. To quantify the absolute abundance of each unique TCRbeta CDR3 rearrangement, sequence reads were collapsed and filtered. Productive Simpson clonality was computed per sample as the square root of Simpson's diversity index over productive rearrangements. This immuneACCESS table, as held by TCRdb, lists in-frame sequences with V and J called but not all clones. Of the missing ones, under half trace to an unresolved V gene in checked studies; the others have no known cause. V, J and clone size derive from that table, while D and trimming were established from the DNA sequence. The sample has more than 130,000 clones on record, around nine tenths of them singletons. The leading ten clones occupy more than 3.5% of the sample.

The data derive from a study of blood T cell repertoires in COVID-19 (dated by TCRdb to 2020 to 2021). With regard to the full study: Samples covering the acute and convalescent phases of COVID-19 were provided by collaborators in the United States, Italy and Spain. Sample metadata almost always included a de-identified subject ID, COVID-19 status, age in years and sex. The material from the prospective study consisted of cDNA or gDNA derived from T cells, B-cell-depleted T cells, or PBMCs. The dataset comprised deeply sampled blood TCRbeta repertoires from subjects exposed to, actively infected with, or recovered from COVID-19. Samples came from the ongoing ImmuneRACE study (first 160 participants) plus 1,254 subjects from 6 global collaborators. Where available, HLA class I and class II types were obtained from metadata supplied by the sample provider rather than from assay-based typing. A freely available public database, intended as a resource for researchers studying the immune response to SARS-CoV-2, is where the repertoires were released.

Each collaborating institution followed its own protocols to collect whole blood in K2EDTA tubes. Collaborator samples were shipped for TCRbeta analysis as frozen whole blood, isolated PBMCs, or DNA extracted from either sample type. What the study reported, not specific to this receptor: The amount of clinical and demographic metadata varied by source and participant and was provided uncurated.

The sequence is built from TRBV19 and TRBJ2-7; TRBD2 agrees with 16 junctional bases. Sequencing input: peripheral blood. The sequence was obtained from a woman between 40 and 55 years old with acute or convalescent COVID-19. This receptor carries the CDR3 CASSSGLAGGSSYEQYF. The sequenced DNA: TGTGCCAGTAGTTCGGGACTAGCGGGAGGGTCCTCCTACGAGCAGTACTTC.